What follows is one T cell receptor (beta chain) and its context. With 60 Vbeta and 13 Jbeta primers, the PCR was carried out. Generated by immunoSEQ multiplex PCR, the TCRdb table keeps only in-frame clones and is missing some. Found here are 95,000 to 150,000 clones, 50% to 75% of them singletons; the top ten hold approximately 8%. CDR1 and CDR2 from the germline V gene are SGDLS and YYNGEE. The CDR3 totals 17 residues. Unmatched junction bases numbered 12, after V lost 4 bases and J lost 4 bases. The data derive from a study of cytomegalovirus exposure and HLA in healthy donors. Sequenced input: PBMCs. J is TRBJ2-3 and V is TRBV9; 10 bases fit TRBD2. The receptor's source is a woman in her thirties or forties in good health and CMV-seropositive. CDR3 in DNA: TGTGCCAGCAGCAGAGCTACCCCGGGACTAGCGCCAGATACGCAGTATTTT. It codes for CASSRATPGLAPDTQYF.